The clone carrying this T cell receptor (beta chain) showed up just a few times. Its antigen is undetermined. Libraries were made from TCR beta cDNA, and they carried unique molecular identifiers. TCRdb used MiXCR to reprocess the PCR reads, holding one entry per CDR3 protein. Counted here are about 620,000 distinct CDR3 sequences, 44% occurring once; the ten biggest clones make up around 1.7%. The germline V gene encodes CDR1 DFQATT and CDR2 SNEGSKA (reference sequence). This CDR3 is built from 14 residues. Deletions cut 4 bases from V and 0 bases from J, with 10 bases between. The data stem from a study of post-analysis software for immune sequencing data. The wider study: The disease courses covered relapsing-remitting, secondary progressive and progressive-relapsing multiple sclerosis. General study points: TRBV5-6, TRBV5-1 and TRBV20-1 were among five TRBV segments more frequent in patients than controls. Among multiple sclerosis patients, normalized Chao1 diversity was significantly below that of controls.

The gene calls are TRBV20-1 and TRBJ2-1, with D perhaps assigned TRBD1 or TRBD2 (5 bases each). This clonotype was sampled from a girl under 18 with multiple sclerosis. The sample comprised blood. The chain's CDR3 is CSAIRGSSYNEQFF. The CDR3 nucleotides are TGCAGTGCTATCCGGGGCAGCTCCTACAATGAGCAGTTCTTC.